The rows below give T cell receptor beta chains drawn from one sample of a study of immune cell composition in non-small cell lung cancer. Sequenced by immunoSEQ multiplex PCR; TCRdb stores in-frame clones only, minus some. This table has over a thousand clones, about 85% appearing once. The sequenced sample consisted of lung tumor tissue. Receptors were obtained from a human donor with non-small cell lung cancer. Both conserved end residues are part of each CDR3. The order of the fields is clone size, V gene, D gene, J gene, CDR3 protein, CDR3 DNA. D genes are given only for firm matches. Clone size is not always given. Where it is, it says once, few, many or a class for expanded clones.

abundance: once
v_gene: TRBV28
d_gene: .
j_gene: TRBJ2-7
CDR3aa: CASSLTKGHYEQYF
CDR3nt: TGTGCCAGCAGTTTAACAAAGGGGCACTACGAGCAGTACTTC

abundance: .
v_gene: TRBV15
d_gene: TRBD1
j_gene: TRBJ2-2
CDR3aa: CATSRGSRGFINTGELFF
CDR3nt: TGTGCCACCAGCAGAGGAAGCAGGGGGTTTATCAACACCGGGGAGCTGTTTTTT

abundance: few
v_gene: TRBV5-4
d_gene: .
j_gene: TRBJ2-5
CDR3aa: CASSLDPSRETQYF
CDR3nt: TGTGCCAGCAGCTTGGATCCTAGTCGGGAGACCCAGTACTTC

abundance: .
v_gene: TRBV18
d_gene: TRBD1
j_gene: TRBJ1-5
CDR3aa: CASSPTGTGSNQPQHF
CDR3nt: TGTGCCAGCTCACCTACCGGGACAGGGTCCAATCAGCCCCAGCATTTT

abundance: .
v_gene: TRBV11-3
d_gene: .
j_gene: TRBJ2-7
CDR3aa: CASSVRDKSYEQYF
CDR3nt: TGTGCCAGCAGCGTCCGGGACAAGTCCTACGAGCAGTACTTC

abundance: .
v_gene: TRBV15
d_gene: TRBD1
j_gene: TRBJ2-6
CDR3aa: CATSRGAGQDNSGANVLTF
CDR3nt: TGTGCCACCAGCAGGGGGGCCGGACAGGACAACTCTGGGGCCAACGTCCTGACTTTC

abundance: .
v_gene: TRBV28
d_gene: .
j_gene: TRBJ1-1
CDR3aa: CASSFTLRDTEAFF
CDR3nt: TGTGCCAGCAGTTTTACACTGCGGGACACTGAAGCTTTCTTT

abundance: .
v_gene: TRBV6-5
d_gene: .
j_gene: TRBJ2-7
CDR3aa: CASRYTGRLAYEQYF
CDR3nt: TGTGCCAGCAGGTATACAGGGCGACTTGCCTACGAGCAGTACTTC

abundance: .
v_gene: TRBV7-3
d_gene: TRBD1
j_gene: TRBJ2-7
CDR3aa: CASSPPSRQGNYEQYF
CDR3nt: TGTGCCAGCAGCCCTCCCTCTAGACAGGGTAACTACGAGCAGTACTTC

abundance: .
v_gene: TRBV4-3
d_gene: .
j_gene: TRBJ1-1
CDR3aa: CASSQYQTGPNTEAFF
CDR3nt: TGCGCCAGCAGCCAATATCAGACAGGCCCGAACACTGAAGCTTTCTTT

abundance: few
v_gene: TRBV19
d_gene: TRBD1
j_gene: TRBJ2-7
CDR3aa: CATTGTGTYEQYF
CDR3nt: TGTGCCACTACCGGGACAGGGACCTACGAGCAGTACTTC

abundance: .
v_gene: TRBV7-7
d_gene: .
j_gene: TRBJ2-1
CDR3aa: CASSKDRGGYNEQFF
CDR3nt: TGTGCCAGCAGCAAAGACAGGGGAGGGTACAATGAGCAGTTCTTC

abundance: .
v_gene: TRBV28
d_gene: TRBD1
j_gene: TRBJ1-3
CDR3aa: CASSSTGVWGVGAGNTIYF
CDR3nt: TGTGCCAGCAGCTCGACAGGGGTGTGGGGAGTGGGAGCTGGAAACACCATATATTTT

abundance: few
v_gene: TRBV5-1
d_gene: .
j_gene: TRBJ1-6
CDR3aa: CASSLDSGDSPLHF
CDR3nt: TGCGCCAGCAGCTTGGATTCAGGGGATTCACCCCTCCACTTT

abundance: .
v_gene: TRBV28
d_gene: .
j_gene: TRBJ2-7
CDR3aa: CASSLVPKIHPYEQYF
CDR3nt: TGTGCCAGCAGTTTAGTCCCTAAAATCCACCCCTACGAGCAGTACTTC

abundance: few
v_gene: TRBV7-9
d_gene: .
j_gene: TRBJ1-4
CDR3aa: CASSLEGGNNEKLFF
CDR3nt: TGTGCCAGCAGCTTAGAGGGGGGGAATAATGAAAAACTGTTTTTT

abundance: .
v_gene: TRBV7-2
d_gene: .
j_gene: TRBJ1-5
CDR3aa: CASSLLQNSNQPQHF
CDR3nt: TGTGCCAGCAGCTTATTACAGAATAGCAATCAGCCCCAGCATTTT

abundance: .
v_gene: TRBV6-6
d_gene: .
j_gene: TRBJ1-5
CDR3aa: CASSYYQRGDQPQHF
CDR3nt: TGTGCCAGCAGTTACTACCAGAGAGGAGATCAGCCCCAGCATTTT

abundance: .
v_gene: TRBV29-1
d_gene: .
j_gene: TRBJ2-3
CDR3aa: CSVDAETDTQYF
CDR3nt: TGCAGCGTTGATGCGGAGACAGATACGCAGTATTTT

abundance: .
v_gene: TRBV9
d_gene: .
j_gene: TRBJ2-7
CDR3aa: CASSVAAVTYEQYF
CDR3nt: TGTGCCAGCAGCGTAGCAGCGGTAACCTACGAGCAGTACTTC

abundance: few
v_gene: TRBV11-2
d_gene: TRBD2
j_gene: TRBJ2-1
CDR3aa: CASSSHPFGRESSYNEQFF
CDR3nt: TGTGCCAGCAGTTCCCACCCGTTCGGGCGGGAGAGCTCCTACAATGAGCAGTTCTTC

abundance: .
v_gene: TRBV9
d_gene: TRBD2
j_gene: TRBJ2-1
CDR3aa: CASSAGAGHNEQFF
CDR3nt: TGTGCCAGCAGCGCAGGAGCGGGGCACAATGAGCAGTTCTTC

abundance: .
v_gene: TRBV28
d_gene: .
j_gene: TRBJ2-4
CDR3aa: CASSLYRAGARKNIQYF
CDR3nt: TGTGCCAGCAGTTTATATCGGGCGGGGGCGCGGAAAAACATTCAGTACTTC

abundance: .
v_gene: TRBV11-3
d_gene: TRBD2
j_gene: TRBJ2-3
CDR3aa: CASSLDLAGGSTDTQYF
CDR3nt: TGTGCCAGCAGCTTAGATCTAGCGGGGGGGAGCACAGATACGCAGTATTTT

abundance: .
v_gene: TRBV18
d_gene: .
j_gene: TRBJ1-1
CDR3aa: CASSPPLPGTEAFF
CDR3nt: TGTGCCAGCTCACCACCGTTGCCGGGCACTGAAGCTTTCTTT

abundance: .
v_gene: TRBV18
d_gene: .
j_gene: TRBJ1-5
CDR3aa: CASSTQGSDQPQHF
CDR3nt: TGTGCCAGCTCAACCCAGGGGTCGGATCAGCCCCAGCATTTT

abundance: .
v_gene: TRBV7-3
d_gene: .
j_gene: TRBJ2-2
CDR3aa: CASSFGPNTGELFF
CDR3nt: TGTGCCAGCAGCTTCGGTCCGAACACCGGGGAGCTGTTTTTT

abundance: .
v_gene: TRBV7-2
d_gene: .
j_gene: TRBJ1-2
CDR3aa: CASSLARRGYTF
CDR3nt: TGTGCCAGCAGCTTGGCTAGAAGGGGCTACACCTTC

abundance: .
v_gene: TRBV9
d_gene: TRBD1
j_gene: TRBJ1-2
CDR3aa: CASSATGAGGYGYTF
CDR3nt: TGTGCCAGCAGCGCGACAGGGGCAGGTGGCTATGGCTACACCTTC

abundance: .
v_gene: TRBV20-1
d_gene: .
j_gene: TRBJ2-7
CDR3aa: CSADEGVEQYF
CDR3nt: TGCAGTGCCGATGAGGGTGTCGAGCAGTACTTC

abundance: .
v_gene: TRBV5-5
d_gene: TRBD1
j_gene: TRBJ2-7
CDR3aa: CASSLGGALNEQYF
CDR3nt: TGTGCCAGCAGCTTAGGGGGCGCCTTAAACGAGCAGTACTTC

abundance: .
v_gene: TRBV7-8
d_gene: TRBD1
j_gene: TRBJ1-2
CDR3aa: CASSEGQGAWDYGYTF
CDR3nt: TGTGCCAGCAGCGAGGGACAGGGAGCGTGGGACTATGGCTACACCTTC

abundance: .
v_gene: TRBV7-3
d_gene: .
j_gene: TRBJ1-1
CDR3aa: CASSPTNGIQAFF
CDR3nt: TGTGCCAGCAGCCCCACTAACGGAATTCAAGCTTTCTTT

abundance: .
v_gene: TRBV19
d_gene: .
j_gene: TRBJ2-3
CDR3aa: CASTTTGADTQYF
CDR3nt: TGTGCCAGTACCACCACCGGGGCAGATACGCAGTATTTT

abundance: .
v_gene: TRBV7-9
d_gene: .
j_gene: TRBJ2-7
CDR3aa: CASSPARVEQYF
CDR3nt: TGTGCCAGCAGCCCGGCGAGGGTCGAGCAGTACTTC

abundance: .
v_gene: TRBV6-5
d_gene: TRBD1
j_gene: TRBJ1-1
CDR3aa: CASSYLKQGMNTEAFF
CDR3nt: TGTGCCAGCAGTTACCTTAAACAGGGGATGAACACTGAAGCTTTCTTT

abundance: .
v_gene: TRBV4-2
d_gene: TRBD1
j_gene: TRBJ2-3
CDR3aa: CASSQDPGQKALGDTQYF
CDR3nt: TGTGCCAGCAGCCAAGATCCGGGACAGAAGGCCTTGGGAGATACGCAGTATTTT

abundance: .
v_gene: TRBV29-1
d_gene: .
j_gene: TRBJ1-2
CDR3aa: CSVGGVEGYTF
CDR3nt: TGCAGCGTTGGGGGGGTAGAAGGCTACACCTTC

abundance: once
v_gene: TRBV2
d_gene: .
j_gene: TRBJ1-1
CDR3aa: CASKIFSGPEAFF
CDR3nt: TGTGCCAGCAAGATCTTTAGTGGGCCTGAAGCTTTCTTT

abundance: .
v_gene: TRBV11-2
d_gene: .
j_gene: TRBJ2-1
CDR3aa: CASIGILRGEQFF
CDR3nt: TGTGCCAGCATTGGTATCCTCCGAGGGGAGCAGTTCTTC

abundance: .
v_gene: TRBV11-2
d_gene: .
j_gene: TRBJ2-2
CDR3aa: CASSPPGRAGELFF
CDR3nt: TGTGCCAGCAGCCCTCCCGGGCGGGCCGGGGAGCTGTTTTTT

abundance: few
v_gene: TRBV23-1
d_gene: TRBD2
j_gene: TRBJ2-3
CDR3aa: CASSQSGTSGRRSTDTQYF
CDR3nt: TGCGCCAGCAGTCAATCGGGGACTAGCGGGAGACGAAGCACAGATACGCAGTATTTT

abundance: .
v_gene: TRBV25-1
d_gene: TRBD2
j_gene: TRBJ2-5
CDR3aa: CASSELGLAGLKETQYF
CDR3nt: TGTGCCAGCAGTGAGTTGGGACTAGCGGGACTTAAAGAGACCCAGTACTTC

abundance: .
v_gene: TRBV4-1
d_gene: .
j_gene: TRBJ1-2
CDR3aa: CASSQASGVGYTF
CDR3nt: TGCGCCAGCAGCCAAGCTTCGGGGGTTGGCTACACCTTC

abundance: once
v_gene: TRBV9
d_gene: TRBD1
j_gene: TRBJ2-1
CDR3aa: CASGTGTLVYNEQFF
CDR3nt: TGTGCCAGCGGGACAGGGACCCTTGTGTACAATGAGCAGTTCTTC

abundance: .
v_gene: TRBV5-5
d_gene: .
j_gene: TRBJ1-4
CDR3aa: CASSSNRVDNEKLFF
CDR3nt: TGTGCCAGCAGCTCCAACAGGGTTGATAATGAAAAACTGTTTTTT

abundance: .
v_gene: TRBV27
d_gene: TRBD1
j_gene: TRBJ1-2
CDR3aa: CASSSPGTGGGHGYTF
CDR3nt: TGTGCCAGCAGTTCCCCCGGGACAGGGGGGGGGCATGGCTACACCTTC

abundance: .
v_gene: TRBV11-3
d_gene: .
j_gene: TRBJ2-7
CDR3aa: CASSPGGEQYF
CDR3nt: TGTGCCAGCAGCCCAGGAGGGGAGCAGTACTTC

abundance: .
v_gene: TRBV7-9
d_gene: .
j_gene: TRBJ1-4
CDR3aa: CASRREGFNEKLFF
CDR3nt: TGTGCCAGCCGCCGGGAGGGATTTAATGAAAAACTGTTTTTT

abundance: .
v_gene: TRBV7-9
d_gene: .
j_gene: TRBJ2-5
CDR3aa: CASEQLKGETQYF
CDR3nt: TGTGCCAGCGAACAGCTCAAGGGGGAGACCCAGTACTTC

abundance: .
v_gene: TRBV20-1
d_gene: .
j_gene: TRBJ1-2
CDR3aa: CSGAPIDGYTF
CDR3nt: TGCAGTGGGGCGCCCATAGACGGCTACACCTTC

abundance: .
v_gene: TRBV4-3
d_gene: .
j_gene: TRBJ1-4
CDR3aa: CASTSNAWGDYEKLFF
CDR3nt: TGCGCCAGCACCTCAAACGCTTGGGGGGATTATGAAAAACTGTTTTTT

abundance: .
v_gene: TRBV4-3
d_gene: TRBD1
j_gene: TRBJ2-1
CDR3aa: CASSQESGTGYRGNEQFF
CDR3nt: TGCGCCAGCAGCCAAGAGAGCGGGACAGGGTATCGTGGCAATGAGCAGTTCTTC

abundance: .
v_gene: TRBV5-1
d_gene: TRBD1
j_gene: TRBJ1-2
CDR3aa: CASRETGGGYGYTF
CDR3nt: TGCGCCAGCAGAGAGACAGGGGGCGGCTATGGCTACACCTTC

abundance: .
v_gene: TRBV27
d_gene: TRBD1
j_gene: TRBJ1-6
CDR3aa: CASRQNRDSYNSPLHF
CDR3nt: TGTGCCAGCAGACAAAATAGGGACAGCTATAATTCACCCCTCCACTTT

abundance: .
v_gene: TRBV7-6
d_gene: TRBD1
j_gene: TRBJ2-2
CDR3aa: CASSLGQGHNTGELFF
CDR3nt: TGTGCCAGCAGTTTAGGACAGGGCCACAACACCGGGGAGCTGTTTTTT

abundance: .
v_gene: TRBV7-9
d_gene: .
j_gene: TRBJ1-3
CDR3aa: CASSEGQLTHSGNTIYF
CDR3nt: TGTGCCAGCAGCGAGGGACAACTGACGCACTCTGGAAACACCATATATTTT

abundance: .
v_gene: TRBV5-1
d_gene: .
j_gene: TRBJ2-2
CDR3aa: CASSLSPNTGELFF
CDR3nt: TGCGCCAGCAGCTTGAGCCCAAATACCGGGGAGCTGTTTTTT

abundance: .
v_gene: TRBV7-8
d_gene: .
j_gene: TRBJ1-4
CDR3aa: CASSHLGTQNANEKLFF
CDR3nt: TGTGCCAGCAGCCATCTAGGGACACAAAATGCAAATGAAAAACTGTTTTTT

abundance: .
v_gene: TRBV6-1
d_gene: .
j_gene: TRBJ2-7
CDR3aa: CASSPPHSNYEQYF
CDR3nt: TGTGCCAGCAGTCCCCCCCATTCTAACTACGAGCAGTACTTC